This T cell receptor beta chain was found in a study of blood T cell repertoires in COVID-19. As for the study in general: From the United States, Italy and Spain came samples of acute and convalescent COVID-19. In each case, the material was cDNA or gDNA derived from T cells, B-cell-depleted T cells, or PBMCs.

V was shortened by 3 bases and J by 3 bases, with 12 bases between the two germline ends. From germline, CDR1 is KGHSH and CDR2 LQKENI. There are 14 residues in the CDR3. This clone was counted once. Profiling relied on immunoSEQ multiplex PCR, and the TCRdb table lists in-frame clones only, not all of them. Among approximately 240,000 clones, about 88% were seen once, and the ten largest hold approximately 2.2%. This chain links TRBV18 with TRBJ2-7; D gene unclear. The sequenced material came from peripheral blood. The sequence derives from a middle-aged woman who had recovered from COVID-19. CDR3 bases: TGTGCCAGCTCACCGATGGCAGGCAACTACGAGCAGTACTTC. Translating it yields CASSPMAGNYEQYF.